This T cell receptor beta chain was retrieved from a study of T cells in localized non-small cell lung cancer. In the case of this clone: What it binds is unknown.

The CDR3 has 13 residues. The V gene's germline CDR1 is LNHDA and CDR2 SQIVND (reference sequence). V lost 5 bases to trimming and J lost 3 bases, with 11 bases between them. Profiling relied on immunoSEQ multiplex PCR, and the TCRdb table lists in-frame clones only, not all of them. Of some 41,000 clones listed, about 91% were seen once; the top ten hold 10%. The study's findings and limits: A median of 57 of the top 100 tumor clones appeared in adjacent lung, which was paired and uninvolved.

This chain uses TRBV19 with TRBJ2-7; no clear D gene. The material was PBMCs, obtained before any cancer treatment. The receptor was derived from a woman aged 40 to 75 with stage II lung adenocarcinoma. CDR3 sequence (DNA): TGTGCCAGTAGTCGTCAGGAGAACTACGAGCAGTACTTC. Translating gives CASSRQENYEQYF.